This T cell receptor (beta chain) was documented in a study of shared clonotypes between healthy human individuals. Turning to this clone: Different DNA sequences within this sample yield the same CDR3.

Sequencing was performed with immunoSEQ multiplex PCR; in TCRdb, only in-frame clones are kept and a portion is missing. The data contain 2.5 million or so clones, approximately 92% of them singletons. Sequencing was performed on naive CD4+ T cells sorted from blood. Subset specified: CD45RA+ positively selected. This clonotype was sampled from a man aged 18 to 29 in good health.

The CDR3 DNA reads as TGTGCCAGCAGTTACTCCCCGGGATCCTCTGGAAACACCATATATTTT. Translation: CASSYSPGSSGNTIYF. This chain joins TRBV6-5 and TRBJ1-3; D uncertain. This CDR3 comprises 16 residues. Germline V lookup: CDR1 MNHEY, CDR2 SVGAGI. The V gene lost 0 bases and the J gene lost 0 bases, with 9 bases spanning the gap.